The clone carrying this T cell receptor beta chain was observed a few times. What it recognizes is unknown. Researchers report isolating at least 6 million PBMCs per sample. Germline lookup yields CDR1 MNHEY and CDR2 SVGAGI. Trimming stripped 6 bases from V and 0 bases from J, with 15 bases between. CDR3 length: 16 amino acids. This record belongs to a study of blood T cells in healthy people across ages. Notes on the study in general: With unsorted PBMCs, a conclusive comparison of naive versus antigen-experienced cells was not possible.

Primers used in a second PCR of about 6 to 12 cycles were a sample-barcoded 5' primer and a J-beta primer mix. Each cDNA molecule was tagged by a template-switch adaptor with 12 random nucleotides. MiXCR, run by TCRdb on the 5' RACE reads, gives a single entry per CDR3 protein. This table has 1.5 million or so distinct CDR3 sequences, 40% to 50% appearing once. This TCR came from a woman aged 18-29 years in good health. The chain employs TRBV6-5 and TRBJ1-5; D might be TRBD1 (5 bases). The sample was blood. The CDR3 DNA reads TGTGCCAGCAGACCGGACGGGGGGGATAGCAATCAGCCCCAGCATTTT. Its translation: CASRPDGGDSNQPQHF.